This TCR beta chain was identified in a study of CD8+ T cells in alopecia areata. Concerning this clone: Its target is unknown.

The CDR3 consists of 15 residues. Germline CDR1 reads SQVTM; CDR2 reads ANQGSEA. Trimming pared 4 bases from V and 4 bases from J, leaving 19 bases between. The study, taken as a whole, reports: Tofacitinib significantly decreased scalp clonality and expanded CD8+ clones among top 100. Because of a solitary nonresponder, the connection of baseline CD8+ expansion to response stays uncertain.

Noted treatment: oral pan-JAK inhibitor, 5-10 mg twice daily. The sequencing template was cDNA reverse transcribed from extracted RNA. Assay used: immunoSEQ multiplex PCR; TCRdb lists only in-frame clones, some missing. The sample contains about 200,000 clones, more than 55% of which appear only once. The chain is built from TRBV29-1 and TRBJ1-2; a weak D match, TRBD1 (5 bases). Sequenced here: CD4+ T cells sorted from blood, sampled at week 4, from a patient treated with tofacitinib. The receptor was derived from a human donor with alopecia areata. In nucleotides, the CDR3 is TGCAGCGTTGTTCCAGTAGAGGGGTTCGGCTATGGCTACACCTTC. Translating it yields CSVVPVEGFGYGYTF.